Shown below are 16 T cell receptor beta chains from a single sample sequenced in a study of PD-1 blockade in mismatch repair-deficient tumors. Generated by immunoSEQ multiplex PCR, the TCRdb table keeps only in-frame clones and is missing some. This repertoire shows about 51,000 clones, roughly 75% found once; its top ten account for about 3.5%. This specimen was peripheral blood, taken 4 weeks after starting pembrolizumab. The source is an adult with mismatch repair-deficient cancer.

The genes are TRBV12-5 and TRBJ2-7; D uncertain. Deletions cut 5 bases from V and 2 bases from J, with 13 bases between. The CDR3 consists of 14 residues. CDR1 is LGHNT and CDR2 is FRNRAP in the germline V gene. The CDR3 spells CASGTDNNPYEQYF. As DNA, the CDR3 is TGTGCTAGTGGTACCGACAATAACCCCTACGAGCAGTACTTC.

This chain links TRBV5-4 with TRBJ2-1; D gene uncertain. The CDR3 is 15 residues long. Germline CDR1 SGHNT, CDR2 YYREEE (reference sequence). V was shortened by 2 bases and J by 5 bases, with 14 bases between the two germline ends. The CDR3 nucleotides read TGTGCCAGCAGCTTAGACGGCATTAACCACAATGAGCAGTTCTTC. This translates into CASSLDGINHNEQFF.

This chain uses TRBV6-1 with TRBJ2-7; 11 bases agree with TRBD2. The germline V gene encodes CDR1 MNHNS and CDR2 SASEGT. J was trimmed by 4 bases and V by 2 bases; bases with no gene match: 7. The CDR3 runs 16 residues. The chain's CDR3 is CASSEPASGRFYEQYF. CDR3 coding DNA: TGTGCCAGCAGTGAACCGGCTAGCGGGAGGTTTTACGAGCAGTACTTC.

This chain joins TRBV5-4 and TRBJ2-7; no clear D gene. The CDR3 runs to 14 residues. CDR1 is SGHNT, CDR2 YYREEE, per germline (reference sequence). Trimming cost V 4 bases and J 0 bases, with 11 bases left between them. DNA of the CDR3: TGTGCCAGCAGCCCCGACACCAGCTCCTACGAGCAGTACTTC. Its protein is CASSPDTSSYEQYF. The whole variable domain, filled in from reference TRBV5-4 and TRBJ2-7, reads ETGVTQSPTHLIKTRGQQVTLRCSSQSGHNTVSWYQQALGQGPQFIFQYYREEENGRGNFPPRFSGLQFPNYSSELNVNALELDDSALYLCASSPDTSSYEQYFGPGTRLTVT.

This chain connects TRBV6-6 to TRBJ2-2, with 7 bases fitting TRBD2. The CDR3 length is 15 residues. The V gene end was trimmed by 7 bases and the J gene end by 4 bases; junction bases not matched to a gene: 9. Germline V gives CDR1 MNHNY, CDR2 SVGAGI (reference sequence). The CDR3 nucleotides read TGTGCCAGCAAAGGGTCACTAGCGTTCACCGGGGAGCTGTTTTTT. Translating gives CASKGSLAFTGELFF.

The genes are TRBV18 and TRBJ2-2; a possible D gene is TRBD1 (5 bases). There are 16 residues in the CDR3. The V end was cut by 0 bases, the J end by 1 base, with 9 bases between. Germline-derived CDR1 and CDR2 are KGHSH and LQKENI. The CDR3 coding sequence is TGTGCCAGCTCACCACCGGTACAGGTGAACACCGGGGAGCTGTTTTTT. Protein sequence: CASSPPVQVNTGELFF. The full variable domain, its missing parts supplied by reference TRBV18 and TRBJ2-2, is NAGVMQNPRHLVRRRGQEARLRCSPMKGHSHVYWYRQLPEEGLKFMVYLQKENIIDESGMPKERFSAEFPKEGPSILRIQQVVRGDSAAYFCASSPPVQVNTGELFFGEGSRLTVL.

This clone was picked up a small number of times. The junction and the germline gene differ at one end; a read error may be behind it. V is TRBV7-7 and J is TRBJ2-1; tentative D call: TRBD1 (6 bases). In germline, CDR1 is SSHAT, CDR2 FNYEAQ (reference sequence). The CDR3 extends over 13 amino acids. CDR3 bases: TGTGCTAGCAGCTTAGGACAGTACAATGAGCAGTTCTTC. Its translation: CASSLGQYNEQFF.

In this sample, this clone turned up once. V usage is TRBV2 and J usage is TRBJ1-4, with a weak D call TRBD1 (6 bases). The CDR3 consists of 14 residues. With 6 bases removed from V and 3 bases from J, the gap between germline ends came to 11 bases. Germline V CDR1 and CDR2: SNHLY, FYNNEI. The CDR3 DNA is TGTGCCAGCAGCACAGGGATCCCTAATGAAAAACTGTTTTTT. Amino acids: CASSTGIPNEKLFF.

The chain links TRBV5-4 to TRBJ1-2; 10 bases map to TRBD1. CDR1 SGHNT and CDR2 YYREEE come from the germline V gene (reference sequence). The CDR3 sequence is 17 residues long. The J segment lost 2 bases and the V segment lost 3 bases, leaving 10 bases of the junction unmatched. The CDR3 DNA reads TGTGCCAGCAGCTCTGGATTGAGACAGGGGGCAAACTATGGCTACACCTTC. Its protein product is CASSSGLRQGANYGYTF.

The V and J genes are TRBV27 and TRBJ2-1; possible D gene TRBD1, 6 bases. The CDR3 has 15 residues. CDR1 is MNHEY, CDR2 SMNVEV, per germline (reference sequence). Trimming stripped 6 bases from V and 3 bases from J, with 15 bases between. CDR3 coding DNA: TGTGCCAGCAGCTCCACAGGGAACAGCTACAATGAGCAGTTCTTC. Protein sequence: CASSSTGNSYNEQFF.

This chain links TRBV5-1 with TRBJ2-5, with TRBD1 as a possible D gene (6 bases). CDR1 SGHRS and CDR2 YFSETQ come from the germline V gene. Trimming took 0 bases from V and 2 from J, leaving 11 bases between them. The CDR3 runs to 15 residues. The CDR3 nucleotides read TGCGCCAGCAGCTTGGTCGCGGACAGACAAGAGACCCAGTACTTC. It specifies CASSLVADRQETQYF.

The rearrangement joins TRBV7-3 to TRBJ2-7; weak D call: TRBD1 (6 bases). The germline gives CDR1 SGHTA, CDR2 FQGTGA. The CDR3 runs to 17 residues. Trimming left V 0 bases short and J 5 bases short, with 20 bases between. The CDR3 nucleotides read TGTGCCAGCAGCTTAACGTGGCCCAACAGGGATCGGGACGAGCAGTACTTC. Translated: CASSLTWPNRDRDEQYF.

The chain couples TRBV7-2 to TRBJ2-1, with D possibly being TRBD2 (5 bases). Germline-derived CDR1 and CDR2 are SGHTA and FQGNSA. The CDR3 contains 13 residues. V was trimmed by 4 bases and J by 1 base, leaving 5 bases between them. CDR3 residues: CASSSGSYNEQFF. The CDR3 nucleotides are TGTGCCAGCAGCTCGGGGTCCTACAATGAGCAGTTCTTC.

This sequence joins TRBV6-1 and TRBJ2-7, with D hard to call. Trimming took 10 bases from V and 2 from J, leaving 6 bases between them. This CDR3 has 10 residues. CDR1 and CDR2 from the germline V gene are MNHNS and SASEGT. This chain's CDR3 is CATRAYEQYF. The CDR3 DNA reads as TGTGCCACGAGAGCCTACGAGCAGTACTTC.

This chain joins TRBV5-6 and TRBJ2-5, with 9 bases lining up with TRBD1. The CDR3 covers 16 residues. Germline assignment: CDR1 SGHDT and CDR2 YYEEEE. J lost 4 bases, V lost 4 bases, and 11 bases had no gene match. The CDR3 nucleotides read TGTGCCAGCAGCAAGGGACAGGGCCGGGGAGGAGAGACCCAGTACTTC. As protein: CASSKGQGRGGETQYF.

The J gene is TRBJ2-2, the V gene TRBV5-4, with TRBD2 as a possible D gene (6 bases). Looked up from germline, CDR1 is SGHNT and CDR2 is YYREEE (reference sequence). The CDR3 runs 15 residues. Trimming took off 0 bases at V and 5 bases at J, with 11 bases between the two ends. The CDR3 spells CASSLALGGTGELFF. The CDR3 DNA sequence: TGTGCCAGCAGCTTGGCACTTGGGGGGACCGGGGAGCTGTTTTTT.